A selection of T cell receptor beta chains follows, all from one sample in a study of cytomegalovirus exposure and HLA in healthy donors. The protocol was immunoSEQ multiplex PCR, while the TCRdb copy is restricted to in-frame clones and leaves out a portion. This table holds approximately 170,000 clones, 65% to 75% found once. Sequencing was performed on PBMCs. All receptors come from a girl aged 10 to 17 in good health and CMV-seronegative. Each CDR3 is given with its conserved first and last residue. The order of the fields is V gene, D gene, clone size, J gene, CDR3 protein, CDR3 DNA. The D gene is left open where the match is weak. Clone size appears in some rows only: once, few, many, or a class for an expanded clone.

v_gene: TRBV19
d_gene: TRBD1
abundance: -
j_gene: TRBJ1-5
CDR3aa: CASGDRGRNQPQHF
CDR3nt: TGTGCCAGTGGGGACAGGGGGCGGAATCAGCCCCAGCATTTT

v_gene: TRBV25-1
d_gene: -
abundance: -
j_gene: TRBJ1-3
CDR3aa: CASSDLIGASGNTIYF
CDR3nt: TGTGCCAGCAGTGACCTAATTGGTGCATCGGGAAACACCATATATTTT

v_gene: TRBV7-2
d_gene: -
abundance: -
j_gene: TRBJ1-5
CDR3aa: CASSLGRYSNQPQHF
CDR3nt: TGTGCCAGCAGCTTAGGCAGGTATAGCAATCAGCCCCAGCATTTT

v_gene: TRBV27
d_gene: -
abundance: -
j_gene: TRBJ1-5
CDR3aa: CASSHRAGEPQHF
CDR3nt: TGTGCCAGCAGCCACAGGGCTGGGGAGCCCCAGCATTTT

v_gene: TRBV6-1
d_gene: -
abundance: -
j_gene: TRBJ2-1
CDR3aa: CASTYRANEQFF
CDR3nt: TGTGCCAGCACGTACAGGGCGAATGAGCAGTTCTTC

v_gene: TRBV18
d_gene: -
abundance: few
j_gene: TRBJ1-1
CDR3aa: CASSRGQSMNTEAFF
CDR3nt: TGTGCCAGCTCCCGCGGACAGTCCATGAACACTGAAGCTTTCTTT

v_gene: TRBV12-5
d_gene: -
abundance: -
j_gene: TRBJ2-3
CDR3aa: CASGLVPREGDTDTQYF
CDR3nt: TGTGCTAGTGGTTTGGTACCGAGGGAGGGGGACACAGATACGCAGTATTTT

v_gene: TRBV6-5
d_gene: -
abundance: few
j_gene: TRBJ1-1
CDR3aa: CASSYEKGLRNTEAFF
CDR3nt: TGTGCCAGCAGTTACGAGAAGGGGCTGAGAAACACTGAAGCTTTCTTT

v_gene: TRBV11-2
d_gene: TRBD2
abundance: -
j_gene: TRBJ2-3
CDR3aa: CASSSRLAGGLDTQYF
CDR3nt: TGTGCCAGCAGCTCCCGACTAGCGGGGGGATTAGATACGCAGTATTTT

v_gene: TRBV6-5
d_gene: TRBD2
abundance: -
j_gene: TRBJ2-2
CDR3aa: CASKRGWDGELFF
CDR3nt: TGTGCCAGCAAGCGGGGGTGGGACGGGGAGCTGTTTTTT

v_gene: TRBV6-4
d_gene: TRBD2
abundance: few
j_gene: TRBJ2-1
CDR3aa: CASSEFGGGVVDEQFF
CDR3nt: TGTGCCAGCAGTGAATTTGGCGGGGGGGTGGTGGATGAGCAGTTCTTC

v_gene: TRBV4-2
d_gene: TRBD1
abundance: -
j_gene: TRBJ2-7
CDR3aa: CASSPSTGGSYEQYF
CDR3nt: TGTGCCAGCAGCCCCTCGACAGGGGGCTCCTACGAGCAGTACTTC

v_gene: TRBV7-7
d_gene: TRBD2
abundance: once
j_gene: TRBJ2-5
CDR3aa: CASSLTSGGETQYF
CDR3nt: TGTGCCAGCAGCTTGACTAGCGGGGGAGAGACCCAGTACTTC

v_gene: TRBV28
d_gene: -
abundance: -
j_gene: TRBJ1-5
CDR3aa: CASGDRRGQHF
CDR3nt: TGTGCCAGCGGAGACCGTAGGGGACAGCATTTT

v_gene: TRBV4-2
d_gene: -
abundance: -
j_gene: TRBJ2-5
CDR3aa: CASSQGMEPKMETQYF
CDR3nt: TGTGCCAGCAGCCAAGGTATGGAGCCTAAAATGGAGACCCAGTACTTC

v_gene: TRBV5-6
d_gene: -
abundance: -
j_gene: TRBJ2-2
CDR3aa: CASSLGRGNTGELFF
CDR3nt: TGTGCCAGCAGCTTGGGCAGGGGGAACACCGGGGAGCTGTTTTTT

v_gene: TRBV14
d_gene: -
abundance: -
j_gene: TRBJ1-1
CDR3aa: CASSQVVAEAFF
CDR3nt: TGTGCCAGCAGCCAAGTGGTAGCAGAAGCTTTCTTT

v_gene: TRBV30
d_gene: -
abundance: few
j_gene: TRBJ1-1
CDR3aa: CALKRALDTEAFF
CDR3nt: TGTGCCTTAAAGCGGGCATTGGACACTGAAGCTTTCTTT

v_gene: TRBV29-1
d_gene: TRBD1
abundance: -
j_gene: TRBJ1-1
CDR3aa: CSVTGMNTEAFF
CDR3nt: TGCAGCGTGACAGGGATGAACACTGAAGCTTTCTTT

v_gene: TRBV5-6
d_gene: -
abundance: -
j_gene: TRBJ1-1
CDR3aa: CASSLAAARANTEAFF
CDR3nt: TGTGCCAGCAGCTTGGCCGCGGCCAGGGCAAACACTGAAGCTTTCTTT

v_gene: TRBV13
d_gene: -
abundance: few
j_gene: TRBJ1-1
CDR3aa: CASSSGQSEAFF
CDR3nt: TGTGCCAGCAGCTCCGGACAGTCTGAAGCTTTCTTT

v_gene: TRBV14
d_gene: -
abundance: few
j_gene: TRBJ1-4
CDR3aa: CASSPGQSTNEKLFF
CDR3nt: TGTGCCAGCAGCCCCGGACAGTCGACTAATGAAAAACTGTTTTTT

v_gene: TRBV28
d_gene: -
abundance: -
j_gene: TRBJ1-4
CDR3aa: CASSIETRLAEKLFF
CDR3nt: TGTGCCAGCAGTATCGAGACGAGGCTTGCTGAAAAACTGTTTTTT

v_gene: TRBV19
d_gene: -
abundance: few
j_gene: TRBJ2-1
CDR3aa: CASGLRGPLNEQFF
CDR3nt: TGTGCCAGTGGCCTTAGAGGGCCCCTCAATGAGCAGTTCTTC

v_gene: TRBV5-1
d_gene: TRBD1
abundance: -
j_gene: TRBJ1-2
CDR3aa: CASSLAGQGAYGYTF
CDR3nt: TGCGCCAGCAGCCTGGCGGGACAGGGGGCCTATGGCTACACCTTC

v_gene: TRBV7-9
d_gene: TRBD1
abundance: -
j_gene: TRBJ1-1
CDR3aa: CASSDRAEVEAFF
CDR3nt: TGTGCCAGCAGTGACAGGGCCGAGGTTGAAGCTTTCTTT

v_gene: TRBV29-1
d_gene: TRBD1
abundance: -
j_gene: TRBJ1-5
CDR3aa: CSVQGTDQPQHF
CDR3nt: TGCAGCGTACAGGGGACGGATCAGCCCCAGCATTTT